This T cell receptor (beta chain) appears in the sequencing data of a study of cytomegalovirus exposure and HLA in healthy donors. The length of the CDR3 is 15 residues. Germline V lookup: CDR1 SEHNR, CDR2 FQNEAQ (reference sequence). V was shortened by 6 bases and J by 3 bases, with 15 bases between the two germline ends. Primers included in the PCR were 60 Vbeta and 13 Jbeta primers. Generated by immunoSEQ multiplex PCR, the TCRdb table keeps only in-frame clones and is missing some. The sample has 130,000 to 150,000 clones, roughly 80% seen once. The clonotype was recovered from a woman aged 40 to 50 in good health and CMV-seropositive. Sequenced: PBMCs. V usage is TRBV7-9 and J usage is TRBJ1-3; maybe TRBD1 (5 bases). The CDR3 loop is CASRQQEGDGNTIYF. The CDR3 bases are TGTGCCAGCAGGCAACAGGAAGGTGATGGAAACACCATATATTTT.